This T cell receptor (beta chain) was retrieved from a study of cytomegalovirus exposure and HLA in healthy donors. The study, taken as a whole, reports: For TCR beta chains, V- and J-gene trimming was later linked to a missense DCLRE1C variant. In an earlier analysis, in some 600 donors, most V segments appeared productive either ~90% or ~30% of the time.

V was pared by 4 bases and J by 4 bases, with 9 bases of the junction left unmatched. Per the germline V gene, CDR1 is KGHSH and CDR2 is LQKENI. The CDR3 is 16 amino acids. Use of 60 Vbeta and 13 Jbeta primers characterized the PCR. The assay was immunoSEQ multiplex PCR, and TCRdb's table has in-frame clones only and misses some. The top ten clones hold approximately 3.6% of a sample with approximately 130,000 clones, more than 60% of them seen once. On this clone: Its antigen remains unknown.

The sequenced sample consisted of PBMCs. The receptor was isolated from a man aged 25-45 years in good health and CMV-seronegative. The V call is TRBV18, the J call TRBJ2-3; the match to TRBD1 covers 9 bases. The CDR3 spells CASSLTGTGSPDTQYF. DNA for the CDR3: TGTGCCAGCTCACTTACCGGGACAGGGAGCCCAGATACGCAGTATTTT.